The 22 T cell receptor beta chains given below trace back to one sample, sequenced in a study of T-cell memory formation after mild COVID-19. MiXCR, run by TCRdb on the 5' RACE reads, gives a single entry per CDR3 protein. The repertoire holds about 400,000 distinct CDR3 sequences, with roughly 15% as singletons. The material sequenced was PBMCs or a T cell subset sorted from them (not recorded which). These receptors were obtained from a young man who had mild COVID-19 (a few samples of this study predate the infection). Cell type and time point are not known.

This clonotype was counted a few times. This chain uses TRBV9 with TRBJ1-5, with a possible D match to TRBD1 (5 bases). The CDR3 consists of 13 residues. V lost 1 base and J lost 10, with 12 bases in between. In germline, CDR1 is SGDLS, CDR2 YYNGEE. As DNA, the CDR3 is TGTGCCAGCAGCGTAACAGGCTCGGGACCCCAGCATTTT. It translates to CASSVTGSGPQHF.

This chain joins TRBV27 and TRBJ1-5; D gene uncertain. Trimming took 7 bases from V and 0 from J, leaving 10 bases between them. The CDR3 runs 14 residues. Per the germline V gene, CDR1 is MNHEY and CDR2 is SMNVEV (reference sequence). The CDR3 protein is CASTAAYSNQPQHF. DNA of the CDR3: TGTGCCAGCACCGCAGCGTATAGCAATCAGCCCCAGCATTTT.

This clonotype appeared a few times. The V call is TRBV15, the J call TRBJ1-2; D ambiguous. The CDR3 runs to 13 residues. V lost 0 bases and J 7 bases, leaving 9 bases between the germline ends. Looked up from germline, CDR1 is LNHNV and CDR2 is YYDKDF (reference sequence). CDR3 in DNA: TGTGCCACCAGCAGAGATCGCCACGGTGGCTACACCTTC. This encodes CATSRDRHGGYTF.

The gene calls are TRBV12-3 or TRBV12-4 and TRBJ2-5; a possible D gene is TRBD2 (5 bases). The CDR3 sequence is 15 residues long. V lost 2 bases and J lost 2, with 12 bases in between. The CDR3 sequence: CASSLLVGGQETQYF. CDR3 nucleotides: TGTGCCAGCAGTTTATTGGTCGGAGGTCAAGAGACCCAGTACTTC.

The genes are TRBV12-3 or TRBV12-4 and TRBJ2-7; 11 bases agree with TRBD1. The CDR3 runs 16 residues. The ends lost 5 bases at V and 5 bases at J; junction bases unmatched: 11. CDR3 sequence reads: CASSKLWGQGDNEQYF. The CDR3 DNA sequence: TGTGCCAGCAGTAAATTATGGGGACAGGGGGATAACGAGCAGTACTTC.

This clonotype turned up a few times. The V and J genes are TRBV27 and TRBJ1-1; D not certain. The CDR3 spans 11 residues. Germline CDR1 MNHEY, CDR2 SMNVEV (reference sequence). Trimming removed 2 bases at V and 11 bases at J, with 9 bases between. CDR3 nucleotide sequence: TGTGCCAGCAGTTTAGGGGTGAAGGCTTTCTTT. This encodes CASSLGVKAFF.

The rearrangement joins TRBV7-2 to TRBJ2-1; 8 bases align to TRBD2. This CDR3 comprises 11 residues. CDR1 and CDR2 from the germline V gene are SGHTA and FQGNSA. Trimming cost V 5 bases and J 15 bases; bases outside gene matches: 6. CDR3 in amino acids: CASSLGTRGFF. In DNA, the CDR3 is TGTGCCAGCAGCCTCGGGACTAGGGGGTTCTTC. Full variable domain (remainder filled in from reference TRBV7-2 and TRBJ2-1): GAGVSQSPSNKVTEKGKDVELRCDPISGHTALYWYRQSLGQGLEFLIYFQGNSAPDKSGLPSDRFSAERTGGSVSTLTIQRTQQEDSAVYLCASSLGTRGFFGPGTRLTVL.

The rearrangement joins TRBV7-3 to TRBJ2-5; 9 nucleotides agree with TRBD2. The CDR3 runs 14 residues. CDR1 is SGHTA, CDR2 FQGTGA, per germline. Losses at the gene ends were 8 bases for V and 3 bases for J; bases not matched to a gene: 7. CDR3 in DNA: TGTGCCAGCTCGCCAGCGGGGGGAGAAGAGACCCAGTACTTC. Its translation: CASSPAGGEETQYF. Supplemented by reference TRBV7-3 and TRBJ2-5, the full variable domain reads GAGVSQTPSNKVTEKGKYVELRCDPISGHTALYWYRQSLGQGPEFLIYFQGTGAADDSGLPNDRFFAVRPEGSVSTLKIQRTERGDSAVYLCASSPAGGEETQYFGPGTRLLVL.

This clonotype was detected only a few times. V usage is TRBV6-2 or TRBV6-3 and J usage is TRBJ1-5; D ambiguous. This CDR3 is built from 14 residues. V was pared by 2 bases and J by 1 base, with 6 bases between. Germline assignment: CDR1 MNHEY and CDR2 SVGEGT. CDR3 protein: CASSYLDSNQPQHF. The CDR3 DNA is TGTGCCAGCAGTTACCTGGACAGCAATCAGCCCCAGCATTTT.

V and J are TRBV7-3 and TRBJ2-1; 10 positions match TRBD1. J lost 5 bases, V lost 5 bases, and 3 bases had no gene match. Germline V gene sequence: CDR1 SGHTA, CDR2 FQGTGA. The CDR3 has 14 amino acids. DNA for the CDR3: TGTGCCAGCAGCCGGGACAGGGGTCACAATGAGCAGTTCTTC. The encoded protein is CASSRDRGHNEQFF.

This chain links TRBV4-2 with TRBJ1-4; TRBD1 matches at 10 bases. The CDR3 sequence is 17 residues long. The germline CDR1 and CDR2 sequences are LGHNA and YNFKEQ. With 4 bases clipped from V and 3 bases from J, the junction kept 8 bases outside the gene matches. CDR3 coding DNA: TGTGCCAGCAGCCCCAGGACAGGGGGAATATCTAATGAAAAACTGTTTTTT. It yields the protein CASSPRTGGISNEKLFF.

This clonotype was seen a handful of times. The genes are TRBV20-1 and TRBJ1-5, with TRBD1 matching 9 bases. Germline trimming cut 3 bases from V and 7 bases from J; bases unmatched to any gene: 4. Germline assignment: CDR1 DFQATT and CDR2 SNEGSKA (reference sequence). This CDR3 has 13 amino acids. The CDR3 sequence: CSARGDRDQPQHF. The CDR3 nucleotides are TGCAGTGCTAGGGGGGACAGGGACCAGCCCCAGCATTTT.

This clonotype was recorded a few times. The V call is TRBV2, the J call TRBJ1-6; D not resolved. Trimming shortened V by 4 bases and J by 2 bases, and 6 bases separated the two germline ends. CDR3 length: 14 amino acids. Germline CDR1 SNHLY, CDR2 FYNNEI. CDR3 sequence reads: CASSVGTYNSPLHF. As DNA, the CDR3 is TGTGCCAGCAGTGTCGGGACCTATAATTCACCCCTCCACTTT.

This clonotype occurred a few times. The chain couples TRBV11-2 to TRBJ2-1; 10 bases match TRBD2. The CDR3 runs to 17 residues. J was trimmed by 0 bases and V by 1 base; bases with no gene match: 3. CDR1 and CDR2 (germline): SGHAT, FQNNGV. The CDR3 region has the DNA TGTGCCAGCAGCTTAGGGACTAGCGGAGCCTCCTACAATGAGCAGTTCTTC. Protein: CASSLGTSGASYNEQFF.

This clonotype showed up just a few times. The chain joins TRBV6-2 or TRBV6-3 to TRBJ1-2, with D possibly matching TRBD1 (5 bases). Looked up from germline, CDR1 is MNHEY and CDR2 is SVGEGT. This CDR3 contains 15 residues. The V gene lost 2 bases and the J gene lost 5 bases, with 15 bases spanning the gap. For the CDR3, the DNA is TGTGCCAGCAGTTACCAGGGTTATCGGACTTATGGCTACACCTTC. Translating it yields CASSYQGYRTYGYTF.

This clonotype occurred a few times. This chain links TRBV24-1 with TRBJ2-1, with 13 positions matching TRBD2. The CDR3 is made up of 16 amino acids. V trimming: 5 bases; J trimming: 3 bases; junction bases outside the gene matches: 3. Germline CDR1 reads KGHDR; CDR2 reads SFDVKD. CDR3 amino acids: CATSGRTSGGYNEQFF. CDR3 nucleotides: TGTGCCACCAGTGGTCGGACTAGCGGGGGCTACAATGAGCAGTTCTTC.

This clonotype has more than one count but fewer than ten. The CDR3 protein is CASSVASGQAYSGANVLTF. The CDR3, as DNA: TGTGCCAGCAGCGTAGCTTCGGGACAGGCGTACTCTGGGGCCAACGTCCTGACTTTC. V usage is TRBV9 and J usage is TRBJ2-6, with 8 nucleotides matching TRBD1. This CDR3 comprises 19 residues. Per the germline V gene, CDR1 is SGDLS and CDR2 is YYNGEE. V trimming: 0 bases; J trimming: 0 bases; junction bases outside the gene matches: 8.

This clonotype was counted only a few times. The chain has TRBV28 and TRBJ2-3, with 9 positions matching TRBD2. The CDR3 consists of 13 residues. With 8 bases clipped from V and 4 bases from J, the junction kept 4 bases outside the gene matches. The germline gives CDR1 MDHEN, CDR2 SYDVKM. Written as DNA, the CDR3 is TGTGCCAGCCAGCGGGGGGCATCAGATACGCAGTATTTT. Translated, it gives CASQRGASDTQYF.

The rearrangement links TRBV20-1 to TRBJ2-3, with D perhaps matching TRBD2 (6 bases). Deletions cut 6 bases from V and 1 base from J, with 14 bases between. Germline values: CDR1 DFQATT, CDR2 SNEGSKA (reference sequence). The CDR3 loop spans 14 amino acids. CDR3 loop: CSAVRDFGTDTQYF. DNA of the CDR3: TGCAGTGCGGTCCGGGACTTCGGCACAGATACGCAGTATTTT.

The CDR3 nucleotides are TGTGCCAGCAGCCAAGGGTCCGGGGGGTACGAGCAGTACTTC. This codes for CASSQGSGGYEQYF. V usage is TRBV4-2 and J usage is TRBJ2-7; TRBD2 matches 7 bases. Germline V gene lookup returns CDR1 LGHNA and CDR2 YNFKEQ. This CDR3 has 14 residues. The J segment lost 4 bases and the V segment lost 1 base, leaving 4 bases of the junction unmatched.

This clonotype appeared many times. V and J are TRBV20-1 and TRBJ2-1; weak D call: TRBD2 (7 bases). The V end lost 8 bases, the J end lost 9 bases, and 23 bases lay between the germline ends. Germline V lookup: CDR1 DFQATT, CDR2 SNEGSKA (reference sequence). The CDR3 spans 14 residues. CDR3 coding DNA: TGCAGTATGATTAGCGTGGGGGGGGCAGGTGAGCAGTTCTTC. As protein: CSMISVGGAGEQFF.

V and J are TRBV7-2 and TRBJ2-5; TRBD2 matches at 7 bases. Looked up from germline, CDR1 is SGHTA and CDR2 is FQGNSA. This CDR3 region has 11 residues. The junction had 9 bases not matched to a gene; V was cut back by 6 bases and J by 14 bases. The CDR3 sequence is CASSLGGVGYF. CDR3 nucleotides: TGTGCCAGCAGTCTTGGGGGGGTTGGATACTTC. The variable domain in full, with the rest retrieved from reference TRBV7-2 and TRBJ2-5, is GAGVSQSPSNKVTEKGKDVELRCDPISGHTALYWYRQSLGQGLEFLIYFQGNSAPDKSGLPSDRFSAERTGGSVSTLTIQRTQQEDSAVYLCASSLGGVGYFGPGTRLLVL.